The T cell receptor beta chain under discussion was sequenced for a study of CD8+CD57+ T cells in acquired aplastic anemia. Across the study: CD4+ cell libraries from healthy donors averaged about 10.8 million reads.

Genomic DNA templated the TCR beta VDJ and CDR3 profiling. Using its own MiXCR run on the reads, TCRdb lists one record per CDR3 protein. The sample shows some 180,000 distinct CDR3 sequences, approximately 45% of them seen only once. Study conclusions and caveats: Patients shared some 30 CD8+ CDR3 sequences with controls.

This CDR3 region has 14 residues. Germline V gives CDR1 SGHTA, CDR2 FQGNSA. Trimming removed 1 base at V and 2 bases at J, with 9 bases between. This clonotype was seen many times. The antigen is unknown. The V gene is TRBV7-2, the J gene TRBJ2-7; D ambiguous. Sequenced input: sorted CD4+, CD8+, or CD8+CD57+ T cells (not recorded which) from PBMCs. The receptor was isolated from a human donor in good health. The CDR3, as DNA: TGTGCCAGCAGCTTAGTTCCAGGAACCTACGAGCAGTACTTC. As protein: CASSLVPGTYEQYF. Variable domain in full (rest from reference TRBV7-2 and TRBJ2-7): GAGVSQSPSNKVTEKGKDVELRCDPISGHTALYWYRQSLGQGLEFLIYFQGNSAPDKSGLPSDRFSAERTGGSVSTLTIQRTQQEDSAVYLCASSLVPGTYEQYFGPGTRLTVT.